The 22 T cell receptor beta chains reported below all come from one sample, sequenced in a study of T cells in Graves' hyperthyroidism and ophthalmopathy (dated by TCRdb to between 2018 and 2021). The receptor library was made with multiplex PCR. Sequencing instrument: Illumina HiSeq 2000. The TCR beta CDR3 regions were amplified from the RNA transcripts. The first round of RT-PCR for the TCR CDR3 was performed with the HTBI primer set and the Qiagen OneStep RT-PCR kit. TCRdb reran the public reads through fastp at Q25 and MiXCR, keeping productive beta chains. Every entry covers one CDR3 protein and lists the most common genes and DNA from its rows. This sample holds over 650,000 distinct CDR3 sequences; about a sixth were observed only once. Of the sample, under 9.5% falls within the top ten clones. Sequenced sample: blood. The receptors stem from a man younger than 35 with Graves' hyperthyroidism.

This clonotype has just a few counts. This chain links TRBV20-1 with TRBJ1-4; no firm D call. The ends were cut back, 6 bases at V and 8 bases at J, with 13 bases in the middle. This CDR3 contains 12 residues. Germline CDR1 is DFQATT and CDR2 is SNEGSKA (reference sequence). The CDR3 nucleotides read TGCAGTGCATCGAGGGTACGGGAAAAACTGTTTTTT. It yields the protein CSASRVREKLFF.

This clonotype was observed a few times. The chain joins TRBV5-1 to TRBJ2-7; 12 bases are a match to TRBD1. In germline, CDR1 is SGHRS, CDR2 YFSETQ. The CDR3 is 15 amino acids. Unmatched junction bases numbered 6, after V lost 4 bases and J lost 4 bases. The CDR3 DNA follows: TGCGCCAGCAGCCGCGGGACAGGGGGCGAGTACGAGCAGTACTTC. Translating gives CASSRGTGGEYEQYF.

This clonotype occurred many times. This chain joins TRBV5-6 and TRBJ1-2, with TRBD1 matching over 9 bases. CDR3 length equals 20 residues. Germline lookup yields CDR1 SGHDT and CDR2 YYEEEE. V gave up 4 bases and J gave up 5 bases; unmatched junction bases: 24. This chain's CDR3 is CASSRGSGTGSSQGLYGYTF. The CDR3 region has the DNA TGTGCCAGCAGCCGAGGTTCTGGGACAGGGTCTTCGCAGGGACTTTATGGCTACACCTTC.

This clonotype was seen ten or more times. V is TRBV6-2 or TRBV6-3 and J is TRBJ1-3, with D perhaps matching TRBD1 (5 bases). Germline V gives CDR1 MNHEY, CDR2 SVGEGT. The CDR3 totals 14 residues. V was pared by 7 bases and J by 3 bases, with 13 bases between. The CDR3 region has the DNA TGTGCCAGCAACCCCGGGACGAGTGGAAACACCATATATTTT. It is translated as CASNPGTSGNTIYF.

This clonotype was detected only a few times. This chain uses TRBV5-1 with TRBJ1-2; possible D gene TRBD1, 6 bases. Trimming stripped 6 bases from V and 2 bases from J, with 17 bases between. The CDR3 covers 15 residues. The germline V gene has CDR1 SGHRS and CDR2 YFSETQ. CDR3 protein: CASTTGQIRNYGYTF. The CDR3 DNA reads TGCGCCAGCACTACCGGACAGATCCGAAACTATGGCTACACCTTC.

This clonotype appeared many times. This chain uses TRBV30 with TRBJ2-7; a possible D gene is TRBD1 (5 bases). The germline CDR1 and CDR2 sequences are GTSNPN and SVGIG (reference sequence). The CDR3 is 12 residues long. V was clipped by 3 bases and J by 5 bases, with 11 bases between them. CDR3 loop: CAWSPETDEQYF. CDR3 bases: TGTGCCTGGAGCCCCGAGACAGACGAGCAGTACTTC.

Comments on this clonotype: This may stem from a read error, because a much larger clone lies one nucleotide away. The chain combines TRBV6-9 with TRBJ2-1; D ambiguous. Trimming shortened V by 2 bases and J by 7 bases, and 18 bases separated the two germline ends. Germline V gene sequence: CDR1 MNHGY, CDR2 SVAAGI. The CDR3 has 16 amino acids. In DNA, the CDR3 is TGTGCCAGCAGTTATCGCCCTAACTTACGTCGGAATGAGCAGTTCTTC. Translated, it gives CASSYRPNLRRNEQFF.

This clonotype was observed a few times. The V call is TRBV4-1, the J call TRBJ2-3, with D possibly being TRBD1 (5 bases). V lost 5 bases to trimming and J lost 0 bases, with 12 bases between them. The CDR3 covers 15 residues. Germline CDR1 is MGHRA and CDR2 is YSYEKL. CDR3 nucleotide sequence: TGCGCCAGCAGCAACCTAGGGGCGAGCACAGATACGCAGTATTTT. This translates into CASSNLGASTDTQYF.

This chain connects TRBV27 to TRBJ2-7; D gene unclear. The length of the CDR3 is 15 residues. The V end was cut by 5 bases, the J end by 4 bases, with 18 bases between. Germline V gene lookup returns CDR1 MNHEY and CDR2 SMNVEV (reference sequence). The CDR3 region is CASSVALASWYEQYF. The DNA for the CDR3 is TGTGCCAGCAGTGTAGCCCTGGCTAGTTGGTACGAGCAGTACTTC.

In this sample, this clonotype turned up a few times. The chain joins TRBV20-1 to TRBJ2-1; 14 bases are a match to TRBD2. Germline CDR1 is DFQATT and CDR2 is SNEGSKA (reference sequence). The CDR3 length is 18 residues. Trimming cost V 1 base and J 7 bases; bases outside gene matches: 12. CDR3 sequence (DNA): TGCAGTGCTAGAGGCCACGACCCCGGGACTAGCGGGAGAAATGAGCAGTTCTTC. It is translated as CSARGHDPGTSGRNEQFF.

This clonotype has a handful of counts. The V and J genes are TRBV2 and TRBJ2-2; D is perhaps TRBD1 (5 bases). Germline assignment: CDR1 SNHLY and CDR2 FYNNEI. The CDR3 sequence is 15 residues long. V was clipped by 5 bases and J by 7 bases, with 17 bases between them. In nucleotides, the CDR3 is TGTGCCAGCAGTATCGACATCAGGGTTGACGGGGAGCTGTTTTTT. It translates to CASSIDIRVDGELFF.

This clonotype came up many times. The chain combines TRBV5-1 with TRBJ2-1; perhaps D is TRBD1 or TRBD2 (5 bases each). This CDR3 contains 13 residues. V lost 0 bases and J 8 bases, leaving 9 bases between the germline ends. The germline CDR1 and CDR2 sequences are SGHRS and YFSETQ. The CDR3 sequence is CASSLGGEDEQFF. Here the CDR3 DNA reads TGCGCCAGCAGCTTGGGAGGGGAAGATGAGCAGTTCTTC.

This clonotype was detected many times. The V call is TRBV5-5, the J call TRBJ2-1; 7 nucleotides align to TRBD2. The CDR3 contains 15 residues. Germline trimming cut 0 bases from V and 7 bases from J; bases unmatched to any gene: 7. The germline gives CDR1 SGHKS, CDR2 YYEKEE (reference sequence). CDR3 sequence (DNA): TGTGCCAGCAGCTTGGTATGGGGGGAGGGGAATGAGCAGTTCTTC. Translation: CASSLVWGEGNEQFF.

The J gene is TRBJ2-2, the V gene TRBV6-2 or TRBV6-3; D gene uncertain. Germline loops: CDR1 MNHEY, CDR2 SVGEGT. This CDR3 region has 14 residues. The V and J ends lost 7 bases and 1 base respectively, with 10 bases between them. This chain's CDR3 is CASIKSRNTGELFF. The CDR3 DNA is TGTGCCAGCATCAAATCAAGGAACACCGGGGAGCTGTTTTTT.

The chain joins TRBV7-9 to TRBJ2-3; the D call may be TRBD1 or TRBD2 (5 bases each). Trimming pared 5 bases from V and 2 bases from J, leaving 14 bases between. The CDR3 loop spans 15 amino acids. CDR1 and CDR2 (germline): SEHNR, FQNEAQ (reference sequence). This CDR3 reads CASSDSGRDTDTQYF. DNA of the CDR3: TGTGCCAGCAGCGACTCGGGACGGGACACAGATACGCAGTATTTT.

This sequence joins TRBV6-9 and TRBJ2-3; 9 nucleotides align to TRBD2. J was trimmed by 5 bases and V by 3 bases; bases with no gene match: 9. This CDR3 region has 16 residues. Germline V gene lookup returns CDR1 MNHGY and CDR2 SVAAGI. The CDR3 nucleotides read TGTGCCAGCAGTTACGGGGTAGCGGGAGTGGTAGATACGCAGTATTTT. It encodes CASSYGVAGVVDTQYF.

The chain combines TRBV9 with TRBJ1-1, with D maybe TRBD1 (5 bases). V was pared by 3 bases and J by 5 bases, with 11 bases between. Looked up from germline, CDR1 is SGDLS and CDR2 is YYNGEE. This CDR3 is built from 13 residues. The CDR3 sequence is CASSAQADTEAFF. The CDR3, as DNA: TGTGCCAGCAGCGCACAGGCGGATACTGAAGCTTTCTTT. Variable domain in full (rest from reference TRBV9 and TRBJ1-1): DSGVTQTPKHLITATGQRVTLRCSPRSGDLSVYWYQQSLDQGLQFLIQYYNGEERAKGNILERFSAQQFPDLHSELNLSSLELGDSALYFCASSAQADTEAFFGQGTRLTVV.

This clonotype showed up many times. The rearrangement links TRBV27 to TRBJ2-2; D is undetermined. Germline CDR1 is MNHEY and CDR2 is SMNVEV (reference sequence). Trimming took 7 bases from V and 0 from J, leaving 15 bases between them. The CDR3 runs 16 residues. For the CDR3, the DNA is TGTGCCAGCACCTTCAGGACCTCCGCGAACACCGGGGAGCTGTTTTTT. Protein product: CASTFRTSANTGELFF.

The sample holds many counts of this clonotype. CDR3 nucleotides: TGCAGTGCTAGACAAGCGGGAACCGGCAATGAGCAGTTCTTC. Translating it yields CSARQAGTGNEQFF. The V and J genes are TRBV20-1 and TRBJ2-1; 7 positions agree with TRBD2. The V gene's germline CDR1 is DFQATT and CDR2 SNEGSKA (reference sequence). V lost 2 bases, J lost 6 bases, and 7 bases stayed unmatched. The CDR3 runs 14 residues.

As DNA, the CDR3 is TGCAGCGTTGGCTTCCAGGGCACTGAAGCTTTCTTT. The encoded protein is CSVGFQGTEAFF. This rearrangement joins TRBV29-1 to TRBJ1-1; possible D gene TRBD1, 5 bases. The CDR3 covers 12 residues. The germline gives CDR1 SQVTM, CDR2 ANQGSEA. Trimming shortened V by 4 bases and J by 4 bases, and 10 bases separated the two germline ends.

This clonotype was seen only a few times. The V call is TRBV6-1, the J call TRBJ1-3; D unclear. V dropped 4 bases and J dropped 2 bases, with 9 bases sitting between them. Germline CDR1 reads MNHNS; CDR2 reads SASEGT. The CDR3 sequence is 14 residues long. The CDR3 DNA reads TGTGCCAGCAGTGGAGGGCTACCTGGAAACACCATATATTTT. Residues: CASSGGLPGNTIYF.

This clonotype was observed a handful of times. This sequence joins TRBV29-1 and TRBJ1-2; the D is unclear. Trimming removed 1 base from V and 0 bases from J, with 9 bases in between. The CDR3 length is 14 residues. The germline V gene encodes CDR1 SQVTM and CDR2 ANQGSEA. CDR3 protein: CSVEGWQSNYGYTF. The CDR3 DNA reads TGCAGCGTTGAAGGATGGCAGTCTAACTATGGCTACACCTTC.